One and the same sample provided the 9 T cell receptor beta chains below, sequenced in a study of beta chain features in type 1 diabetes. Expressed TCRB transcripts were sequenced after all isolated RNA was converted to cDNA. Only in-frame clones appear in the TCRdb table, and some are missing; sequencing was by immunoSEQ multiplex PCR. The sample records some 410,000 clones, roughly 11% being singletons. The source material was naive CD4+ T cells from blood. The receptors shown here come from a woman under 30 in good health.

This clone was counted only a few times. The rearrangement joins TRBV5-1 to TRBJ2-7; perhaps D is TRBD1 or TRBD2 (5 bases each). Per the germline V gene, CDR1 is SGHRS and CDR2 is YFSETQ. This CDR3 region has 15 residues. V lost 0 bases to trimming and J lost 2 bases, with 12 bases between them. CDR3: CASSLARDRTYEQYF. For the CDR3, the DNA is TGCGCCAGCAGCTTGGCCCGGGACCGAACCTACGAGCAGTACTTC. Filled out from reference TRBV5-1 and TRBJ2-7, the complete variable domain reads KAGVTQTPRYLIKTRGQQVTLSCSPISGHRSVSWYQQTPGQGLQFLFEYFSETQRNKGNFPGRFSGRQFSNSRSEMNVSTLELGDSALYLCASSLARDRTYEQYFGPGTRLTVT.

A few counts support this clone. The genes are TRBV6-1 and TRBJ2-7; 7 positions match TRBD1. Germline CDR1 is MNHNS and CDR2 is SASEGT. The CDR3 is made up of 15 amino acids. Trimming cost V 6 bases and J 0 bases; bases outside gene matches: 8. CDR3 protein: CASRPGTVSSYEQYV. CDR3 coding DNA: TGTGCCAGCAGGCCCGGGACAGTCAGCTCCTACGAGCAGTACGTC.

The chain recombines TRBV14 with TRBJ2-2, with 8 nucleotides matching TRBD2. J was trimmed by 5 bases and V by 7 bases; bases with no gene match: 9. This CDR3 is 15 amino acids long. The V gene's germline CDR1 is SGHDN and CDR2 FVKESK. This CDR3 is CASTLSGGRTGELFF. The CDR3 bases are TGTGCCAGCACCCTCAGCGGGGGCCGGACCGGGGAGCTGTTTTTT.

This clone appeared a few times. The rearrangement links TRBV7-2 to TRBJ1-1, with D possibly being TRBD1 (5 bases). Germline values: CDR1 SGHTA, CDR2 FQGNSA. CDR3 length: 15 residues. V was shortened by 0 bases and J by 5 bases, with 13 bases between the two germline ends. In DNA form, the CDR3 reads TGTGCCAGCAGCTTAGCGCCAGGGCCTAGGACTGAAGCTTTCTTT. Amino acid sequence: CASSLAPGPRTEAFF.

This clone was seen only a few times. The chain couples TRBV6-5 to TRBJ2-4; 7 bases are a match to TRBD2. The V gene end was trimmed by 4 bases and the J gene end by 4 bases; junction bases not matched to a gene: 10. The CDR3 totals 16 residues. Looked up from germline, CDR1 is MNHEY and CDR2 is SVGAGI. For the CDR3, the DNA is TGTGCCAGCAGTTCACTCGGGAGGCAGAGTAAAAACATTCAGTACTTC. Its protein is CASSSLGRQSKNIQYF.

The chain recombines TRBV5-1 with TRBJ2-1; 7 nucleotides match TRBD2. The germline CDR1 and CDR2 sequences are SGHRS and YFSETQ. Trimming at V came to 4 bases and at J to 10 bases, leaving 11 bases not matched to a gene. The CDR3 is made up of 14 amino acids. This CDR3 is CASSEPPGGREQFF. DNA of the CDR3: TGCGCCAGCAGCGAACCACCGGGGGGTCGGGAGCAGTTCTTC.

This clone was detected only a few times. CDR3 sequence (DNA): TGTGCCAGCAGCCCCGCCGGCAGCGGGAGGAGCTCCTACGAGCAGTACGTC. Protein: CASSPAGSGRSSYEQYV. The chain couples TRBV7-9 to TRBJ2-7; 9 bases are shared with TRBD2. The CDR3 is 17 amino acids. The J segment lost 0 bases and the V segment lost 5 bases, leaving 11 bases of the junction unmatched. Germline V lookup: CDR1 SEHNR, CDR2 FQNEAQ (reference sequence).

This clone was picked up a small number of times. The chain recombines TRBV2 with TRBJ2-5, with D unresolved. The CDR3 runs to 14 residues. With 3 bases removed from V and 2 bases from J, the gap between germline ends came to 10 bases. Germline CDR1 SNHLY, CDR2 FYNNEI. CDR3 amino acids: CASSEASRQETQYF. The CDR3 DNA sequence: TGTGCCAGCAGTGAGGCTTCCAGGCAAGAGACCCAGTACTTC.

The chain uses TRBV11-2 and TRBJ2-5; D is unclear. The CDR3 loop spans 13 amino acids. V was trimmed by 3 bases and J by 0 bases, leaving 5 bases between them. Germline lookup yields CDR1 SGHAT and CDR2 FQNNGV. The CDR3 protein is CASSFKNQETQYF. CDR3 DNA: TGTGCCAGCAGCTTTAAAAACCAAGAGACCCAGTACTTC.